A selection of T cell receptor beta chains follows, all from one sample in a study of CD8+ T cells in alopecia areata. Assay used: immunoSEQ multiplex PCR; TCRdb lists only in-frame clones, some missing. Counted here are about 90,000 clones, roughly two fifths occurring once; the ten biggest clones make up roughly 18%. Material: CD8+ T cells sorted from blood, obtained at week 24, from a patient treated with tofacitinib. The receptors were sampled from a human donor with alopecia areata. CDR3s include the opening cysteine and the closing phenylalanine or tryptophan. D genes are given only for firm matches. Size is stated for part of the rows, as once, few or many counts, or as a class when the clone is expanded.

v_gene: TRBV4-1; d_gene: TRBD2; j_gene: TRBJ2-2; abundance: NA; CDR3aa: CASSQDRLAGPGELFF; CDR3nt: TGCGCCAGCAGCCAAGATAGACTAGCGGGACCCGGGGAGCTGTTTTTT
v_gene: TRBV27; d_gene: TRBD2; j_gene: TRBJ2-7; abundance: NA; CDR3aa: CASRGTSGRSFYVNEQYF; CDR3nt: TGTGCCAGCAGGGGGACTAGCGGGAGGAGTTTCTATGTCAACGAGCAGTACTTC
v_gene: TRBV4-1; d_gene: NA; j_gene: TRBJ1-1; abundance: NA; CDR3aa: CASSSRTEAFF; CDR3nt: TGCGCCAGCAGCAGTAGGACTGAAGCTTTCTTT
v_gene: TRBV10-3; d_gene: NA; j_gene: TRBJ2-7; abundance: many; CDR3aa: CAISESLEGYEQYF; CDR3nt: TGTGCCATCAGTGAATCTCTCGAGGGTTACGAGCAGTACTTC
v_gene: TRBV7-3; d_gene: NA; j_gene: TRBJ2-1; abundance: few; CDR3aa: CASSPRGLNEQFF; CDR3nt: TGTGCCAGCAGCCCTCGGGGCCTCAATGAGCAGTTCTTC
v_gene: TRBV6-5; d_gene: TRBD2; j_gene: TRBJ2-7; abundance: NA; CDR3aa: CASTIEGGGGYEQYF; CDR3nt: TGTGCCAGCACGATTGAGGGCGGGGGGGGCTACGAGCAGTACTTC
v_gene: TRBV11-2; d_gene: TRBD2; j_gene: TRBJ2-2; abundance: few; CDR3aa: CASSFPRLAGTAGELFF; CDR3nt: TGTGCCAGCAGCTTCCCAAGACTAGCGGGAACTGCCGGGGAGCTGTTTTTT
v_gene: TRBV29-1; d_gene: NA; j_gene: TRBJ1-1; abundance: few; CDR3aa: CSVYMGAEAFF; CDR3nt: TGCAGCGTCTACATGGGGGCTGAAGCTTTCTTT
v_gene: TRBV29-1; d_gene: TRBD1; j_gene: TRBJ1-2; abundance: few; CDR3aa: CSVPTGARGYTF; CDR3nt: TGCAGCGTTCCGACAGGGGCTAGGGGCTACACCTTC
v_gene: TRBV7-9; d_gene: NA; j_gene: TRBJ2-2; abundance: NA; CDR3aa: CASSPQVNTGELFF; CDR3nt: TGTGCCAGCAGCCCGCAGGTCAACACCGGGGAGCTGTTTTTT
v_gene: TRBV2; d_gene: TRBD2; j_gene: TRBJ2-3; abundance: NA; CDR3aa: CASIAGGPDSTDTQYF; CDR3nt: TGTGCCAGCATAGCGGGAGGGCCTGATAGCACAGATACGCAGTATTTT
v_gene: TRBV6-5; d_gene: NA; j_gene: TRBJ2-5; abundance: large; CDR3aa: CASSYSTSWQETQYF; CDR3nt: TGTGCCAGCAGTTACTCGACTAGTTGGCAAGAGACCCAGTACTTC
v_gene: TRBV2; d_gene: NA; j_gene: TRBJ1-5; abundance: NA; CDR3aa: CASSESSWQPQHF; CDR3nt: TGTGCCAGCAGTGAAAGTTCATGGCAGCCCCAGCATTTT
v_gene: TRBV7-6; d_gene: TRBD2; j_gene: TRBJ2-7; abundance: many; CDR3aa: CASSPQATSGRYEQYF; CDR3nt: TGTGCCAGCAGCCCACAAGCAACTAGCGGGAGGTACGAGCAGTACTTC
v_gene: TRBV19; d_gene: TRBD1; j_gene: TRBJ1-4; abundance: NA; CDR3aa: CASSTPDRFLFF; CDR3nt: TGTGCCAGTAGTACCCCGGACAGGTTCCTGTTTTTT
v_gene: TRBV7-9; d_gene: TRBD2; j_gene: TRBJ2-1; abundance: NA; CDR3aa: CASSPLAGIYNEQFF; CDR3nt: TGTGCCAGCAGCCCCCTAGCGGGAATCTACAATGAGCAGTTCTTC
v_gene: TRBV15; d_gene: TRBD2; j_gene: TRBJ2-4; abundance: NA; CDR3aa: CATSRDTSGLNIQYF; CDR3nt: TGTGCCACCAGCAGAGACACTAGCGGTCTAAACATTCAGTACTTC
v_gene: TRBV4-1; d_gene: NA; j_gene: TRBJ2-2; abundance: NA; CDR3aa: CASSQRSADYLQRGELFF; CDR3nt: TGCGCCAGCAGCCAACGGTCCGCCGACTACCTCCAACGTGGGGAGCTGTTTTTT
v_gene: TRBV9; d_gene: TRBD1; j_gene: TRBJ2-3; abundance: NA; CDR3aa: CASSMTGAPYADTQYF; CDR3nt: TGTGCCAGCAGCATGACAGGGGCTCCGTACGCAGATACGCAGTATTTT
v_gene: TRBV4-1; d_gene: TRBD2; j_gene: TRBJ2-3; abundance: NA; CDR3aa: CASSQVSSGARTDTQYF; CDR3nt: TGCGCCAGCAGCCAAGTTTCTAGCGGGGCGCGCACAGATACGCAGTATTTT
v_gene: TRBV29-1; d_gene: TRBD1; j_gene: TRBJ2-5; abundance: few; CDR3aa: CSLMDRGKMGETQYF; CDR3nt: TGCAGCCTCATGGACAGGGGCAAGATGGGAGAGACCCAGTACTTC
v_gene: TRBV15; d_gene: TRBD2; j_gene: TRBJ2-5; abundance: NA; CDR3aa: CATSTGLAGHQETQYF; CDR3nt: TGTGCCACCAGCACCGGACTAGCGGGGCACCAAGAGACCCAGTACTTC
v_gene: TRBV11-2; d_gene: NA; j_gene: TRBJ2-1; abundance: few; CDR3aa: CASRRTSLGYNEQFF; CDR3nt: TGTGCCAGCAGACGAACTTCCTTGGGCTACAATGAGCAGTTCTTC
v_gene: TRBV29-1; d_gene: NA; j_gene: TRBJ1-2; abundance: NA; CDR3aa: CSSWGGDHGDYGYTF; CDR3nt: TGCAGCAGTTGGGGCGGCGACCATGGGGACTATGGCTACACCTTC
v_gene: TRBV7-2; d_gene: NA; j_gene: TRBJ2-1; abundance: NA; CDR3aa: CASRYGGLGFF; CDR3nt: TGTGCCAGCAGGTACGGGGGCCTGGGGTTCTTC
v_gene: TRBV4-2; d_gene: TRBD2; j_gene: TRBJ2-7; abundance: NA; CDR3aa: CASSPGLAGAYEQYF; CDR3nt: TGTGCCAGCAGCCCGGGACTAGCGGGGGCCTACGAGCAGTACTTC
v_gene: TRBV29-1; d_gene: NA; j_gene: TRBJ1-1; abundance: NA; CDR3aa: CSGVSGTPVGTEAFF; CDR3nt: TGCAGCGGCGTTTCCGGGACCCCCGTGGGCACTGAAGCTTTCTTT
v_gene: TRBV27; d_gene: NA; j_gene: TRBJ2-7; abundance: few; CDR3aa: CASSFGDSSYEQYF; CDR3nt: TGTGCCAGCAGTTTTGGGGATAGCTCCTACGAGCAGTACTTC
v_gene: TRBV2; d_gene: NA; j_gene: TRBJ2-3; abundance: NA; CDR3aa: CASSNLLGSTDTQYF; CDR3nt: TGTGCCAGCAGTAATCTACTCGGCAGCACAGATACGCAGTATTTT
v_gene: TRBV6-1; d_gene: NA; j_gene: TRBJ2-1; abundance: NA; CDR3aa: CASSTLGNEQFF; CDR3nt: TGTGCCAGCAGTACACTAGGCAATGAGCAGTTCTTC
v_gene: TRBV29-1; d_gene: NA; j_gene: TRBJ1-3; abundance: NA; CDR3aa: CSVERRSDTIYF; CDR3nt: TGCAGCGTTGAACGCCGTTCCGACACCATATATTTT
v_gene: TRBV29-1; d_gene: TRBD1; j_gene: TRBJ1-2; abundance: few; CDR3aa: CSVVGQGRYGYTF; CDR3nt: TGCAGCGTTGTTGGACAGGGAAGATATGGCTACACCTTC
v_gene: TRBV13; d_gene: TRBD2; j_gene: TRBJ2-7; abundance: NA; CDR3aa: CASSLRTSGTYEQYF; CDR3nt: TGTGCCAGCAGCTTAAGGACTAGCGGGACCTACGAGCAGTACTTC
v_gene: TRBV5-4; d_gene: TRBD2; j_gene: TRBJ2-5; abundance: NA; CDR3aa: CASSTGLAGGGETQYF; CDR3nt: TGTGCCAGCAGCACCGGACTAGCGGGAGGGGGAGAGACCCAGTACTTC
v_gene: TRBV7-9; d_gene: TRBD1; j_gene: TRBJ1-1; abundance: NA; CDR3aa: CASSLTGFGLNTEAFF; CDR3nt: TGTGCCAGCAGCCTGACAGGGTTCGGGTTGAACACTGAAGCTTTCTTT
v_gene: TRBV5-4; d_gene: NA; j_gene: TRBJ2-1; abundance: NA; CDR3aa: CASTLGHSSYNEQFF; CDR3nt: TGTGCCAGCACTTTAGGGCATAGCTCCTACAATGAGCAGTTCTTC
v_gene: TRBV7-9; d_gene: NA; j_gene: TRBJ2-6; abundance: NA; CDR3aa: CACGVRFRANVLTF; CDR3nt: TGTGCCTGCGGGGTCCGGTTTAGGGCCAACGTCCTGACTTTC
v_gene: TRBV7-8; d_gene: TRBD2; j_gene: TRBJ2-2; abundance: few; CDR3aa: CASSLGVGRMTGELFF; CDR3nt: TGTGCCAGCAGCTTAGGTGTCGGGAGGATGACCGGGGAGCTGTTTTTT
v_gene: TRBV30; d_gene: NA; j_gene: TRBJ1-1; abundance: NA; CDR3aa: CAWSAGGTEAFF; CDR3nt: TGTGCCTGGAGTGCGGGGGGCACTGAAGCTTTCTTT
v_gene: TRBV29-1; d_gene: TRBD2; j_gene: TRBJ2-7; abundance: few; CDR3aa: CSVQGVSGSRYEQYF; CDR3nt: TGCAGCGTTCAAGGGGTAAGCGGGAGCCGATACGAGCAGTACTTC
v_gene: TRBV27; d_gene: TRBD1; j_gene: TRBJ2-7; abundance: NA; CDR3aa: CAIGTGPSEQYF; CDR3nt: TGTGCCATCGGGACAGGGCCCTCCGAGCAGTACTTC
v_gene: TRBV28; d_gene: TRBD2; j_gene: TRBJ2-5; abundance: once; CDR3aa: CASSLYLHRTSDILGETQYF; CDR3nt: TGTGCCAGCAGTTTATATTTGCATAGGACTAGCGACATTTTGGGAGAGACCCAGTACTTC
v_gene: TRBV29-1; d_gene: TRBD2; j_gene: TRBJ2-1; abundance: NA; CDR3aa: CSPWLAESSYNEQFF; CDR3nt: TGCAGCCCATGGCTAGCGGAAAGCTCCTACAATGAGCAGTTCTTC
v_gene: TRBV9; d_gene: NA; j_gene: TRBJ2-7; abundance: NA; CDR3aa: CASSVGGNSYEQYF; CDR3nt: TGTGCCAGCAGCGTAGGAGGGAATTCCTACGAGCAGTACTTC
v_gene: TRBV4-1; d_gene: NA; j_gene: TRBJ2-7; abundance: few; CDR3aa: CASGGGYEQYF; CDR3nt: TGCGCCAGCGGGGGTGGGTACGAGCAGTACTTC
v_gene: TRBV14; d_gene: TRBD2; j_gene: TRBJ2-1; abundance: NA; CDR3aa: CASSQRLAGVDEQFF; CDR3nt: TGTGCCAGCAGCCAACGCCTAGCGGGAGTTGATGAGCAGTTCTTC